The following is a TCR beta chain sequence with its context. These data are taken from a study of blood T cell repertoires in COVID-19. The protocol was immunoSEQ multiplex PCR, while the TCRdb copy is restricted to in-frame clones and leaves out a portion. The profile covers 250,000 to 350,000 clones, with roughly 84% appearing a single time and over 1.3% taken by the ten largest. V dropped 7 bases and J dropped 5; count of bases not matched to a gene: 10. The CDR3 runs to 15 residues. The germline V gene has CDR1 MNHNY and CDR2 SVGAGI (reference sequence). The sample was peripheral blood. The J gene is TRBJ1-2, the V gene TRBV6-6, with 10 positions matching TRBD1. The clonotype originates from a human donor with COVID-19, enrolled during active disease. The donor label of this sample is uncertain. Written as DNA, the CDR3 is TGTGCCAGCAAAACGATCCGGGACAGGGGATATGGCTACACCTTC. Its translation: CASKTIRDRGYGYTF.